In this sample, the clone carrying this TCR beta chain turned up a few times. One entry per CDR3 protein, called by TCRdb with MiXCR from the 5' RACE reads. This table has fewer than 70,000 distinct CDR3 sequences, 9.5% appearing once. The CDR3 totals 17 residues. CDR1 is LNHNV and CDR2 is YYDKDF in the germline V gene (reference sequence). Trimming shortened V by 1 base and J by 4 bases, and 17 bases separated the two germline ends. The sample originates from a study of T-cell memory formation after mild COVID-19. V gene TRBV15 combines with J gene TRBJ2-1, with D maybe TRBD1 (5 bases). This TCR came from a man aged 18 to 30 who had mild COVID-19 (a few samples of this study predate the infection). Cell type and time point are not known. The sequenced sample was PBMCs or a T cell subset sorted from them (not recorded which). The CDR3 sequence is CATSRAPPGSSYNEQFF. In nucleotides, the CDR3 is TGTGCCACCAGCAGAGCCCCCCCAGGGTCTAGTTACAATGAGCAGTTCTTC. The full variable domain, with the rest looked up from reference TRBV15 and TRBJ2-1, is DAMVIQNPRYQVTQFGKPVTLSCSQTLNHNVMYWYQQKSSQAPKLLFHYYDKDFNNEADTPDNFQSRRPNTSFCFLDIRSPGLGDTAMYLCATSRAPPGSSYNEQFFGPGTRLTVL.